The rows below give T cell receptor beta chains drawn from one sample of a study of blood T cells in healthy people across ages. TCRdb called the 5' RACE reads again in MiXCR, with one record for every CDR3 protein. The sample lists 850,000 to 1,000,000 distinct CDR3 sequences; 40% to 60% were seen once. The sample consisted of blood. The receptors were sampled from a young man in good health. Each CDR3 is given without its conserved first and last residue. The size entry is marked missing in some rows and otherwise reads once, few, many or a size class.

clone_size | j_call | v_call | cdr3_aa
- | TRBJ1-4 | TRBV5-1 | ASSLGLRGFDNEKLF
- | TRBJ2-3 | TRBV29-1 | SVESRSTDTQY
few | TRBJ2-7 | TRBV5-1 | ASSWEQGYEQY
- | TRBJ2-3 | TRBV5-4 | ASSLGQLAGGPTDTQY
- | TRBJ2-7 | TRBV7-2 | ASSLKGTGTYEQY
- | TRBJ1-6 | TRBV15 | ATSPLGRNYNSPLH
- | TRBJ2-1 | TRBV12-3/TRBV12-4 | ASSLGLGRGTHNEQF
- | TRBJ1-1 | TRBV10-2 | ASSEDTGSDTEAF
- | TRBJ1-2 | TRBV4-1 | ASSQVQVNYGYT
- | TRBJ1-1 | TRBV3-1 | ASSQELGGGTEAF
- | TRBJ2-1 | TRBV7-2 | ASSHLGDPYNEQF
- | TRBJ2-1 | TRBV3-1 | ASSETGTGSSDEQF
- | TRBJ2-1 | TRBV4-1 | ASSLGQGARNEQF
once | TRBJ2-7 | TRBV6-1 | ASSDRRGSYEQY
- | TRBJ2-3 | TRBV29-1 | SVEGGVSTDTQY
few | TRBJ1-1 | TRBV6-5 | ASSYSAGGYTEAF
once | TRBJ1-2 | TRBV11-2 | ASSSPRTAPIANYGYT
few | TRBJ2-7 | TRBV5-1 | ASSLDGTGYDEQY
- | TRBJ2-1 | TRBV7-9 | ASSHPGRPSLDEQF
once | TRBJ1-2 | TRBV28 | ASSLFAVRGESYGYT
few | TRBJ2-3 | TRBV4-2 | ASSPGLAGKADTQY
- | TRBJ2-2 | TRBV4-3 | ASITTSGDDTGELF
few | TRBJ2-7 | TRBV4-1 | ASSQDTSGYEQY
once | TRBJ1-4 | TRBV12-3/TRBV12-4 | ASREKRPNEKLF
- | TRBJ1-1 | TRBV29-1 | SALDRASTEAF
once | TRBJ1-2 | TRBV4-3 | ASSQVLRAGDGYT
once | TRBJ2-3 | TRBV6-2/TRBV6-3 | ASTHGQGTDTQY
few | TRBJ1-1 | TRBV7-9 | ASSNLPGDTEAF
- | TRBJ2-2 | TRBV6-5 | ASSSPWGGNTGELF
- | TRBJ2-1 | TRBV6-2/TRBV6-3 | ASSTRRGAYEQF
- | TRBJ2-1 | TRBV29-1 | SAPLAGGRWNEQF
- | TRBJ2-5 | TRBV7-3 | ASSLIGARRETQY
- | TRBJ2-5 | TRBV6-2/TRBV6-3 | ASTSTPSGGQETQY
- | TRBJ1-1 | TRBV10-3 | AISIGGPNTEAF
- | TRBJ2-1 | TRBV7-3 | ASSLIPSATGRPNEQF
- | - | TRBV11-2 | ASSLSVGTGAYEQY
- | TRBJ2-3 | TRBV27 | ASSLSPGGHADTQY
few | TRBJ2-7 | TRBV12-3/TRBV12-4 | ASSPISGTGYEQY
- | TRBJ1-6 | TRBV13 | ASSYVGGNSPLH
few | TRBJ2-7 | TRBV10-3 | AIRNPGTGRSSYEQY
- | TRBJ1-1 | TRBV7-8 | ASSSRDQNTEAF
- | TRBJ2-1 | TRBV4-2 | ASSQDWPSGGLYEQF
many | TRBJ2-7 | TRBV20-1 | SAREFGSYEQY
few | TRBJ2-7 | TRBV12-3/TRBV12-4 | ASLDSNSYEQY
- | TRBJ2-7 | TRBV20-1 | SARDLAGGISYEQY
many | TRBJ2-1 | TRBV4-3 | ASSQEQGRNEQF
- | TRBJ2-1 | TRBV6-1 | ASSTTPGAGAREQF
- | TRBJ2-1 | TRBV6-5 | ASSYLAGFYNEQF
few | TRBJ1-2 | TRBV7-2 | ASSLETGGAHGYT
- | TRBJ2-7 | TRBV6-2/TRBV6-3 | ASRSEVGIYEQY
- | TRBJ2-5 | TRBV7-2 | ASSLVSGGLQETQY
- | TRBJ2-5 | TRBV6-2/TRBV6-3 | ASSFYVETQY
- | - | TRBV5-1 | ASSLAWTGGEQY